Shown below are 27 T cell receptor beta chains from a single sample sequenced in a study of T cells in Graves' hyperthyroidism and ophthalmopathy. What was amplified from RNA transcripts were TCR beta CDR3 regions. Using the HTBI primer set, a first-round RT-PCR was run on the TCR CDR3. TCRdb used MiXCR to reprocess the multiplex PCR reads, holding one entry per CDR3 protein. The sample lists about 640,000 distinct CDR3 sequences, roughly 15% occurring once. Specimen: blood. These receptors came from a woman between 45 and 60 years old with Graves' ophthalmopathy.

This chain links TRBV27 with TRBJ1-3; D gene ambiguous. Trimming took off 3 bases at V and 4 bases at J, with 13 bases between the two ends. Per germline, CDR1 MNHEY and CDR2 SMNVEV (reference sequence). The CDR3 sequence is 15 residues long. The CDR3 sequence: CASSFGRESGNTIYF. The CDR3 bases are TGTGCCAGCAGTTTTGGAAGGGAATCCGGAAACACCATATATTTT.

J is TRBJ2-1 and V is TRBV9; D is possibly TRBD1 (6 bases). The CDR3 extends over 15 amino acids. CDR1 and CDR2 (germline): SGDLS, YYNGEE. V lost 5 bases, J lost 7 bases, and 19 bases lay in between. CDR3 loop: CASREGTPGRNEQFF. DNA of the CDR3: TGTGCCAGCAGAGAGGGGACACCGGGAAGGAATGAGCAGTTCTTC.

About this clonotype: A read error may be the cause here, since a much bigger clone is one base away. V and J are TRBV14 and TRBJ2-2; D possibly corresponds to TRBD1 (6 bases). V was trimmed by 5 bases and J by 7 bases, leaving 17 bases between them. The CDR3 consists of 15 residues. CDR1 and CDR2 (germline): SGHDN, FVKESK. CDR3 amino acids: CASSGRQEDFGELFF. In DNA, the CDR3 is TGTGCCAGCAGCGGAAGACAGGAGGATTTCGGGGAGCTGTTTTTT.

CDR3 DNA: TGTGCCACCAGTGATTCAGCAGGGAGGGTAACTGAAGCTTTCTTT. Translation: CATSDSAGRVTEAFF. The V call is TRBV24-1, the J call TRBJ1-1, with D possibly being TRBD1 (5 bases). This CDR3 is built from 15 residues. CDR1 is KGHDR and CDR2 is SFDVKD in the germline V gene. The V gene lost 2 bases and the J gene lost 5 bases, with 14 bases spanning the gap.

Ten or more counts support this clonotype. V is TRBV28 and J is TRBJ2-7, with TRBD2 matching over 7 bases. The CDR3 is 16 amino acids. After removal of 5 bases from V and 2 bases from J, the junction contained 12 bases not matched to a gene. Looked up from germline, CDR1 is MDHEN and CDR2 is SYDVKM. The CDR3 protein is CASSNPLRDYTYEQYF. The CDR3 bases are TGTGCCAGCAGTAATCCTCTCCGGGACTATACCTACGAGCAGTACTTC. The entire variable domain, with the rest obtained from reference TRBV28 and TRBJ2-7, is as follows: DVKVTQSSRYLVKRTGEKVFLECVQDMDHENMFWYRQDPGLGLRLIYFSYDVKMKEKGDIPEGYSVSREKKERFSLILESASTNQTSMYLCASSNPLRDYTYEQYFGPGTRLTVT.

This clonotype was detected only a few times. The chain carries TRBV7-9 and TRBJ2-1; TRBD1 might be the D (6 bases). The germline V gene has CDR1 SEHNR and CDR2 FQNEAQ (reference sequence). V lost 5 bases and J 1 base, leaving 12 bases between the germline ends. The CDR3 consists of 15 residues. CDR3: CASSLYRDSYNEQFF. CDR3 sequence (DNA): TGTGCCAGCAGCCTCTACAGGGATTCCTACAATGAGCAGTTCTTC.

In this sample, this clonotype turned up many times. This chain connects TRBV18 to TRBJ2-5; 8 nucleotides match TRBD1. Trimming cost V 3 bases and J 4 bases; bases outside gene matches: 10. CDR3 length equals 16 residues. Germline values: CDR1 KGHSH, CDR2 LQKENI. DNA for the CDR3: TGTGCCAGCTCACCCTACGGACAGGGACGGGGAGAGACCCAGTACTTC. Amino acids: CASSPYGQGRGETQYF.

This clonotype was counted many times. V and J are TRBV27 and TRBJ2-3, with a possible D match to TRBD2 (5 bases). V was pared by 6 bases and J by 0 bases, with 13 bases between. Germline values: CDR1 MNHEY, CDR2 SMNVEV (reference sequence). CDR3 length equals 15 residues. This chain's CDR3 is CASRPGESSTDTQYF. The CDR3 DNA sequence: TGTGCCAGCAGGCCCGGGGAATCTAGCACAGATACGCAGTATTTT.

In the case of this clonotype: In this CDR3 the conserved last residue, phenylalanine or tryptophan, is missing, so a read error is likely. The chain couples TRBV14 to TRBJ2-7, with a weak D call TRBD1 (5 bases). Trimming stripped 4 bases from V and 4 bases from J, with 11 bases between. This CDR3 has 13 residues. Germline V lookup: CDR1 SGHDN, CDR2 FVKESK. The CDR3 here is CASSLSQGYEQYL. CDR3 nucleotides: TGTGCCAGCAGCCTATCTCAGGGATACGAGCAGTACCTC.

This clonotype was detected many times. CDR3 DNA: TGTGCCGAAGGAACTTACGAGCAGTACTTC. It yields the protein CAEGTYEQYF. The rearrangement joins TRBV11-2 to TRBJ2-7; D call uncertain. Trimming stripped 11 bases from V and 4 bases from J, with 9 bases between. This CDR3 comprises 10 residues. Germline CDR1 SGHAT, CDR2 FQNNGV.

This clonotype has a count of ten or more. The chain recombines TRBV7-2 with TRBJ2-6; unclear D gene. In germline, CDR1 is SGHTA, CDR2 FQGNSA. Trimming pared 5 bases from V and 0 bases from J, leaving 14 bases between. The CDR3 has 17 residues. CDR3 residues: CASSGLSASSGANVLTF. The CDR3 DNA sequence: TGTGCCAGCAGCGGCCTCTCGGCATCCTCTGGGGCCAACGTCCTGACTTTC.

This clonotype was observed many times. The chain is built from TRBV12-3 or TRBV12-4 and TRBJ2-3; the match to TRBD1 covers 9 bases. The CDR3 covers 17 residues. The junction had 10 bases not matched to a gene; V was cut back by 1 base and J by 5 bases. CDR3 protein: CASSLGLWTGVGDTQYF. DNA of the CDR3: TGTGCCAGCAGTTTAGGTCTGTGGACAGGGGTCGGAGATACGCAGTATTTT.

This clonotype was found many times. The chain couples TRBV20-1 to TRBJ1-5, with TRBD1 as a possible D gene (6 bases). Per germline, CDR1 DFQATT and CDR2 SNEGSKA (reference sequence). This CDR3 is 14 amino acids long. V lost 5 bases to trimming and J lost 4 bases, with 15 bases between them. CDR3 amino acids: CSAPQDSFNQPQHF. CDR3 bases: TGCAGTGCTCCCCAGGACAGCTTTAATCAGCCCCAGCATTTT.

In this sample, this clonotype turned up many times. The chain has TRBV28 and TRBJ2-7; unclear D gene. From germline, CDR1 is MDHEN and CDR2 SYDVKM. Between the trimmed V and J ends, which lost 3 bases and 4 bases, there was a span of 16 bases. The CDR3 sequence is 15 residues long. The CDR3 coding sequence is TGTGCCAGCAGTTTTCAGCGCGGTCTAAATTACGAGCAGTACTTC. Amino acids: CASSFQRGLNYEQYF.

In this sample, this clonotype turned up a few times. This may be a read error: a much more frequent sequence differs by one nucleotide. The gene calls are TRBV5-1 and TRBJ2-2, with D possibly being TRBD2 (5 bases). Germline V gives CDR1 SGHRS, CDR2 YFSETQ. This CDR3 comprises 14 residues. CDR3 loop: CTSSRGLNTGELFF. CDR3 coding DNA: TGCACCAGCAGTCGCGGACTCAACACCGGGGAGCTGTTTTTT.

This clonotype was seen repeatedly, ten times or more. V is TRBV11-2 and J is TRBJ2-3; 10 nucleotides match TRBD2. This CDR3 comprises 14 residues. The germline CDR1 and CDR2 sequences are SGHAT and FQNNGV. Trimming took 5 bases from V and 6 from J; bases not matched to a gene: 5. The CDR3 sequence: CASSTLAGDDTQYF. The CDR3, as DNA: TGTGCCAGCAGCACCCTAGCGGGAGACGATACGCAGTATTTT.

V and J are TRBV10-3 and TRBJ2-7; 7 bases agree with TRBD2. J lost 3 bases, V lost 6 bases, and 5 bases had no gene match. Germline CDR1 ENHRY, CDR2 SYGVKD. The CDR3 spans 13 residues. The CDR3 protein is CAIRSGTRYEQYF. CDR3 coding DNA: TGTGCCATCAGGAGCGGGACTCGCTACGAGCAGTACTTC.

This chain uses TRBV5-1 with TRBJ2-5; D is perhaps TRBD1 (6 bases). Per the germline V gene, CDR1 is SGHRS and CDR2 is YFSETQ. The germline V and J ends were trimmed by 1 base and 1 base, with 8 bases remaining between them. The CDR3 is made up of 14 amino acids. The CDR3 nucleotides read TGCGCCAGCAGCTTGTTGGGGGCCCAAGAGACCCAGTACTTC. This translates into CASSLLGAQETQYF.

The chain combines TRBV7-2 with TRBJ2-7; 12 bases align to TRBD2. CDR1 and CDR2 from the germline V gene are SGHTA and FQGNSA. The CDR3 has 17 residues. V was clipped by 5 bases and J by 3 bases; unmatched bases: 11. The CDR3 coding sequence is TGTGCCAGCAGCCACCCCGCTAGCGGGAGGGTAGGCTACGAGCAGTACTTC. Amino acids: CASSHPASGRVGYEQYF.

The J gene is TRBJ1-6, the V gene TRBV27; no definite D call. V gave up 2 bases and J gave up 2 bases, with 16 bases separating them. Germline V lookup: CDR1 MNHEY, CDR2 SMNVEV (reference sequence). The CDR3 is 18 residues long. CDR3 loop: CASSLRVGGGTYNSPLHF. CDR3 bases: TGTGCCAGCAGTTTAAGGGTGGGCGGAGGCACCTATAATTCACCCCTCCACTTT.

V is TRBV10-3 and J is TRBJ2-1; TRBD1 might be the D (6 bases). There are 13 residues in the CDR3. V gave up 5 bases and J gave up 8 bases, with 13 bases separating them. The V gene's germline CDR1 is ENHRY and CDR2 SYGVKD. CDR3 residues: CAISYQQGDEQFF. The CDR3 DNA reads TGTGCCATCAGTTACCAACAGGGAGATGAGCAGTTCTTC.

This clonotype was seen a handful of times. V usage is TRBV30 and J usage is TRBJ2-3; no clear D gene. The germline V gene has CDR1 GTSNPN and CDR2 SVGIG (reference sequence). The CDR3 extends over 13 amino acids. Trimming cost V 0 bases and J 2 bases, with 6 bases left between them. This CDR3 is CAWSVDHTDTQYF. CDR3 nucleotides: TGTGCCTGGAGTGTGGACCACACAGATACGCAGTATTTT.

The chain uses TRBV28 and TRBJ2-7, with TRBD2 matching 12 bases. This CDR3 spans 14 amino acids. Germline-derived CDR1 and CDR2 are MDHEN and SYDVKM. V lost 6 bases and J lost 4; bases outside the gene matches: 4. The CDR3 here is CASRPTSGRYEQYF. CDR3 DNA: TGTGCCAGCAGACCAACTAGCGGGAGGTACGAGCAGTACTTC.

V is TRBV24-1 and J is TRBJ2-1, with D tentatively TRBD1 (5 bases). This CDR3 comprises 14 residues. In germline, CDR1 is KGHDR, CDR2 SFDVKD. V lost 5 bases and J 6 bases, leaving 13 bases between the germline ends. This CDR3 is CATSVGAGVNEQFF. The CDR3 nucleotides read TGTGCCACCAGTGTAGGGGCTGGGGTCAATGAGCAGTTCTTC.

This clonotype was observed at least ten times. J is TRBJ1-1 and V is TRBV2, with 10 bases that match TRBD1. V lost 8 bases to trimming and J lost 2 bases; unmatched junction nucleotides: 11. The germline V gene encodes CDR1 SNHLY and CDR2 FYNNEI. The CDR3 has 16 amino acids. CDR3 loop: CASHPGQGGRNTEAFF. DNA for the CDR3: TGTGCCAGCCACCCCGGACAGGGGGGGCGAAACACTGAAGCTTTCTTT.

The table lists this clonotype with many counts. CDR3 nucleotides: TGTGCCAGCAGCTTACGGGACAGCACTGAAGCTTTCTTT. Translated, it gives CASSLRDSTEAFF. V is TRBV7-2 and J is TRBJ1-1; 7 nucleotides agree with TRBD1. Germline CDR1 SGHTA, CDR2 FQGNSA. The CDR3 is made up of 13 amino acids. Trimming took 2 bases from V and 4 from J; bases not matched to a gene: 1.

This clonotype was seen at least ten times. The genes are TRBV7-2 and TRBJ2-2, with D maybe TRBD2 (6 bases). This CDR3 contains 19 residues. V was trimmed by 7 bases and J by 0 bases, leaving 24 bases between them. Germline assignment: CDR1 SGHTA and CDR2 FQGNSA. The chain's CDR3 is CASILRFAWRLANTGELFF. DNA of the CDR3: TGTGCCAGCATCCTTAGATTCGCTTGGCGACTAGCGAACACCGGGGAGCTGTTTTTT.